A selection of T cell receptor beta chains follows, all from one sample in a study of cytotoxic CD8 clonotypes in ibrutinib-treated CLL. The repertoire was sequenced with immunoSEQ multiplex PCR; TCRdb's copy has only in-frame clones and lacks some. This table holds 140,000 to 150,000 clones, 76% found once. Sequenced here: PBMCs, sampled after 24 months of ibrutinib treatment. These receptors all stem from a human donor with chronic lymphocytic leukemia. CDR3s include the opening cysteine and the closing phenylalanine or tryptophan. D genes are given only for firm matches. Not every row has a clone size; where given, it reads once, few, many or a size class.

>13|TRBJ1-2|.|TRBV28|.
CASSLGTRVGYTF
TGTGCCAGCAGTTTAGGTACAAGGGTAGGCTACACCTTC
>16|TRBJ2-5|TRBD1|TRBV9|.
CASTPPQDRGIETQYF
TGTGCCAGCACCCCCCCCCAGGACAGGGGAATAGAGACCCAGTACTTC
>16|TRBJ2-5|TRBD2|TRBV15|.
CATSRGGAGVQETQYF
TGTGCCACCAGCAGAGGTGGGGCGGGAGTCCAAGAGACCCAGTACTTC
>17|TRBJ2-2|.|TRBV18|.
CASSTTGSVPNTGELFF
TGTGCCAGCTCAACCACAGGGTCGGTCCCGAACACCGGGGAGCTGTTTTTT
>14|TRBJ1-2|TRBD1|TRBV28|.
CASSSPTGAGGYTF
TGTGCCAGCAGTTCCCCCACAGGGGCGGGAGGCTACACCTTC
>14|TRBJ2-7|TRBD2|TRBV11-2|.
CASSLPGLPYEQYF
TGTGCCAGCAGCTTACCGGGACTACCCTACGAGCAGTACTTC
>13|TRBJ1-2|.|TRBV2|.
CASSEPQNYGYTF
TGTGCCAGCAGTGAACCTCAAAACTATGGCTACACCTTC
>12|TRBJ2-1|.|TRBV7-2|.
CASSFGGAEQFF
TGTGCCAGCAGCTTTGGCGGGGCAGAGCAGTTCTTC
>17|TRBJ2-1|.|TRBV7-6|.
CASSLVGYSHSYNEQFF
TGTGCCAGCAGCCTGGTCGGCTACTCGCACTCCTACAATGAGCAGTTCTTC
>13|TRBJ2-1|TRBD1|TRBV7-3|.
CASSRDRLNEQFF
TGTGCCAGCAGCCGGGACAGGCTCAATGAGCAGTTCTTC
>13|TRBJ2-2|.|TRBV27|few
CASNRGNTGELFF
TGTGCCAGCAACCGCGGGAACACCGGGGAGCTGTTTTTT
>12|TRBJ2-7|.|TRBV30|.
CAWSTQIGEQYF
TGTGCCTGGAGTACCCAGATCGGGGAGCAGTACTTC
>19|TRBJ1-4|TRBD1|TRBV6-1|.
CASSDPGQGPQATNEKLFF
TGTGCCAGCAGTGACCCGGGACAGGGACCCCAAGCAACTAATGAAAAACTGTTTTTT
>16|TRBJ2-7|.|TRBV21-1|once
CASSKPGQGLLGGQYF
TGTGCCAGCAGCAAACCCGGCCAGGGCTTACTGGGTGGGCAGTACTTC
>14|TRBJ2-3|TRBD1|TRBV7-3|.
CASRETGGADTQYF
TGTGCCAGCAGGGAGACAGGGGGTGCAGATACGCAGTATTTT
>15|TRBJ1-2|TRBD1|TRBV10-2|few
CASSEPNRGQWGYTF
TGCGCCAGCAGTGAGCCGAACAGGGGGCAGTGGGGCTACACCTTC
>12|TRBJ1-6|.|TRBV6-5|.
CASSSPSSPLHF
TGTGCCAGCAGTTCCCCTAGTTCACCCCTCCACTTT
>14|TRBJ2-2|.|TRBV5-1|few
CASSFKGDTGELFF
TGCGCCAGCAGCTTCAAGGGGGACACCGGGGAGCTGTTTTTT
>14|TRBJ2-5|TRBD2|TRBV5-4|.
CASSAPRGEETQYF
TGTGCCAGCAGCGCCCCTCGGGGGGAAGAGACCCAGTACTTC
>13|TRBJ2-3|TRBD2|TRBV27|.
CASRREGGDTQYF
TGTGCCAGCAGGCGGGAGGGCGGAGATACGCAGTATTTT
>14|TRBJ2-1|.|TRBV7-8|.
CASSLAQLTNEQFF
TGTGCCAGCAGCTTAGCGCAGCTCACCAATGAGCAGTTCTTC
>20|TRBJ2-3|TRBD2|TRBV2|many
CASMGVERGTGKHHTDTQYF
TGTGCCAGCATGGGGGTCGAGCGGGGGACCGGCAAACACCACACAGATACGCAGTATTTT
>10|TRBJ2-5|.|TRBV2|once
CASLQETQYF
TGTGCCAGCCTCCAAGAGACCCAGTACTTC
>13|TRBJ1-2|.|TRBV6-5|few
CASSPGGNYGYTF
TGTGCCAGCAGTCCCGGGGGGAACTATGGCTACACCTTC
>13|TRBJ1-4|TRBD1|TRBV19|few
CATPDRGQEKLFF
TGTGCCACCCCGGACAGGGGGCAGGAAAAACTGTTTTTT
>15|TRBJ2-5|TRBD2|TRBV6-1|once
CASTLIPSGGETQYF
TGTGCCAGCACCCTAATCCCTAGCGGGGGAGAGACCCAGTACTTC
>12|TRBJ1-2|.|TRBV7-9|many
CASSSGPGSYTF
TGTGCCAGCAGCTCAGGACCAGGAAGTTACACCTTC
>16|TRBJ2-1|.|TRBV9|few
CASSVVSSECGDEQFF
TGTGCCAGCAGCGTAGTTTCGTCGGAGTGTGGGGATGAGCAGTTCTTC
>14|TRBJ2-1|.|TRBV21-1|.
CASSRRTGGPRGFF
TGTGCCAGCAGCAGGAGAACAGGGGGCCCGAGAGGGTTCTTC
>14|TRBJ2-3|.|TRBV28|.
CASKGRDPTDTQYF
TGTGCCAGCAAGGGCAGAGACCCAACAGATACGCAGTATTTT
>16|TRBJ2-1|.|TRBV6-6|.
CASSYPRPGTLHEQFF
TGTGCCAGCAGTTACCCCCGACCGGGAACACTGCATGAGCAGTTCTTC
>13|TRBJ1-2|TRBD1|TRBV7-3|.
CASGTGVGYGYTF
TGTGCCAGCGGCACAGGGGTTGGCTATGGCTACACCTTC
>13|TRBJ2-5|.|TRBV5-8|.
CASGRGDQETQYF
TGTGCCAGCGGGCGCGGGGATCAGGAGACCCAGTACTTC
>18|TRBJ2-3|TRBD2|TRBV7-9|.
CASSLGVGAGGRTDTQYF
TGTGCCAGCAGCTTAGGGGTTGGAGCGGGGGGGCGCACAGATACGCAGTATTTT
>17|TRBJ1-6|TRBD1|TRBV9|.
CASSVAGQGFNNSPLHF
TGTGCCAGCAGCGTAGCGGGACAGGGGTTTAACAATTCACCCCTCCACTTT
>12|TRBJ2-5|.|TRBV18|.
CASSPGGETQYF
TGTGCCAGCTCACCAGGGGGGGAGACCCAGTACTTC
>14|TRBJ1-5|TRBD1|TRBV7-3|few
CASSATGGNQPQHF
TGTGCCAGCAGCGCGACAGGGGGGAATCAGCCCCAGCATTTT
>16|TRBJ1-2|.|TRBV5-1|few
CASSMGPAIAGSGYTF
TGCGCCAGCAGCATGGGCCCAGCGATTGCGGGTAGTGGCTACACCTTC
>13|TRBJ1-5|.|TRBV28|.
CASSFSSNQPQHF
TGTGCCAGCAGTTTCAGCAGCAATCAGCCCCAGCATTTT
>13|TRBJ2-7|TRBD1|TRBV29-1|.
CSVAPGQAYEQYF
TGCAGCGTTGCCCCGGGACAGGCCTACGAGCAGTACTTC
>14|TRBJ1-5|.|TRBV11-2|once
CASSPGAGPGAQHF
TGTGCCAGCAGCCCCGGGGCCGGGCCCGGGGCCCAGCATTTT